These 2 T cell receptor beta chains were all obtained from the same sample, sequenced in a study of shared clonotypes between healthy human individuals (dated by TCRdb to 2018 to 2021). For the CD8 naive samples, CD45RO-negative cells were positively selected for CCR7, yielding a CD45RA+CCR7+ population from which TemRA cells were excluded. The library was built by means of the immunoSEQ multiplex PCR assay. TCRdb took this table from immuneACCESS and kept in-frame rearrangements with V and J called. Such tables lack part of the clones; where checked against another copy, unresolved V genes explain under half of the gap, and the rest is unexplained. The sample data list about 2 million clones, and about 95% of these were observed just once. The top ten clonotypes cover 0.9% to 1.4% of the sample. Sequenced sample: naive CD8+ T cells sorted from blood. Taken with the paper, the label for cell subset or site translates to: CD45RA+CCR7+. Source of these receptors: a man aged 18 to 29 in good health.

Comments on this clone: The sample holds other DNA sequences that translate to the same CDR3. The rearrangement links TRBV5-4 to TRBJ2-7; possibly TRBD1 for D (5 bases). The CDR3 is 14 residues long. Germline V lookup: CDR1 SGHNT, CDR2 YYREEE (reference sequence). The V end lost 0 bases, the J end lost 0 bases, and 7 bases lay between the germline ends. DNA for the CDR3: TGTGCCAGCAGCTTGGCAGGGTCCTCCTACGAGCAGTACTTC. It specifies CASSLAGSSYEQYF.

This clone turned up a few times. Other DNA sequences in this sample translate to the same CDR3. V gene TRBV7-9 combines with J gene TRBJ1-1, with D possibly matching TRBD1 (5 bases). Trimming removed 1 base at V and 7 bases at J, with 7 bases between. Germline lookup yields CDR1 SEHNR and CDR2 FQNEAQ (reference sequence). The CDR3 sequence is 12 residues long. The CDR3 reads CASSLVGGEAFF. The DNA of the CDR3 is TGTGCCAGCAGCTTAGTCGGGGGTGAAGCTTTCTTT.